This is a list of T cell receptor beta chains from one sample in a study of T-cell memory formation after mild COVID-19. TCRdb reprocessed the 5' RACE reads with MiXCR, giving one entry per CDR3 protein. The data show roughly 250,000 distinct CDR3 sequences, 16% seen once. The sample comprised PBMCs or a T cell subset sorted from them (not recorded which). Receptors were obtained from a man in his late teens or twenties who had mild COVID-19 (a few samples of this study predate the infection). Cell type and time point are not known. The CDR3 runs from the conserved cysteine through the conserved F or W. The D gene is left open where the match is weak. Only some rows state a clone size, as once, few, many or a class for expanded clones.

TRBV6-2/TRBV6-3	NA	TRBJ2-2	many	TGTGCCAGCAGTTCGCCCATCCGGGCCGGGGAGCTGTTTTTT	CASSSPIRAGELFF
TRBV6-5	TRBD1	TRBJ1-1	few	TGTGCCAGCAGTTACGACGGGGGACAGGGGACGAACACTGAAGCTTTCTTT	CASSYDGGQGTNTEAFF
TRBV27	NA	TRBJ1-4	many	TGTGCCAGCAGTTTAGTGTATAATGAAAAACTGTTTTTT	CASSLVYNEKLFF
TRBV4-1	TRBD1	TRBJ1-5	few	TGCGCCAGCAGCCTAAGTGCACTGGACAGGTCAAATCAGCCCCAGCATTTT	CASSLSALDRSNQPQHF
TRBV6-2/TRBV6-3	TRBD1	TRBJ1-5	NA	TGTGCCAGCACCATTGGGACAGGAGGCCAGGGTCAGCCCCAGCATTTT	CASTIGTGGQGQPQHF
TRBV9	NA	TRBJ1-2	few	TGTGCCAGCAGCGTAGATCCGACCGCCAGCGGCTACACCTTC	CASSVDPTASGYTF
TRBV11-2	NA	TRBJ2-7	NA	TGTGCCAGCAGCGAATCGTCAGGCCTGTCCTACGAGCAGTACTTC	CASSESSGLSYEQYF
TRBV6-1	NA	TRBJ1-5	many	TGTGCCAGCACGGAGGTTACCAATCAGCCCCAGCATTTT	CASTEVTNQPQHF
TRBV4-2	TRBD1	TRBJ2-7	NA	TGTGCCAGCAGCCAAGATAGGACAGGCAACTACGAGCAGTACTTC	CASSQDRTGNYEQYF
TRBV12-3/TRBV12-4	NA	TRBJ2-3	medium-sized	TGTGCCAGCAGTTTAGAAACAGCGTGGGATACGCAGTATTTT	CASSLETAWDTQYF
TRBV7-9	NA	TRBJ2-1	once	TGTGCCAGCAGCTTAGTGGGAGTCTCCTACAATGAGCAGTTCTTC	CASSLVGVSYNEQFF
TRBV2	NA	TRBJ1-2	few	TGTGCCAGCAGTGAGAGGGTATACTATGGCTACACCTTC	CASSERVYYGYTF
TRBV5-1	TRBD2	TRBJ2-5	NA	TGCGCCAGCAGCTCGGGACTAGCGGGGTCGTACCAAGAGACCCAGTACTTC	CASSSGLAGSYQETQYF
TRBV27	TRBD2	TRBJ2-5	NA	TGTGCCAGCAGTCGACGGGTAGCGGGGCTGTTGGAGACCCAGTACTTC	CASSRRVAGLLETQYF
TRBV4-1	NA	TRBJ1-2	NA	TGCGCCAGCACCCCCAGGGACTCCTATGGCTACACCTTC	CASTPRDSYGYTF
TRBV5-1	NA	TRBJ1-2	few	TGCGCCAGCAGCTACGACGGTAGGACTGCTGACGGGACCTTC	CASSYDGRTADGTF
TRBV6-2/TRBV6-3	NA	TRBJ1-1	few	TGTGCCAGCAGCCCGACCCCGCGTACTGAAGCTTTCTTT	CASSPTPRTEAFF
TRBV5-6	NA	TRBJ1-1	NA	TGTGCCAGCAGCTTGGTAGACACAAACACTGAAGCTTTCTTT	CASSLVDTNTEAFF
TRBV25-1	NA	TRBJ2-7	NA	TGTGCCACCAAAAGAGGGCACAGCTCCTACGAGCAGTACTTC	CATKRGHSSYEQYF
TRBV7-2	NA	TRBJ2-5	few	TGTGCCAGCAGCTTAGGTTTTAGGGAGACCCAGTACTTC	CASSLGFRETQYF
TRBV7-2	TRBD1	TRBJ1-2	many	TGTGCCAGCAGCCAGACAGGGTACTATGGCTACACCTTC	CASSQTGYYGYTF
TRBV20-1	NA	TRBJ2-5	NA	TGCAGTGCTAGAGACCCAGTCCTCCAAGAGACCCAGTACTTC	CSARDPVLQETQYF
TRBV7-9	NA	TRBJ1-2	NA	TGTGCCAGCAGCTTCCCGGGAAATGGCTACACCTTC	CASSFPGNGYTF
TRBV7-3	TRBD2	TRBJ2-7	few	TGTGCCAGCAGCTCTAAGGGTACTAGCGATCACGAGCAGTACTTC	CASSSKGTSDHEQYF
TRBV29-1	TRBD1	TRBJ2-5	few	TGCAGCGTGAGTGACAGGGGGCTTTGGGAGACCCAGTACTTC	CSVSDRGLWETQYF
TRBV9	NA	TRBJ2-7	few	TGTGCCAGCAGCGCCGAATTACAGGGTTTCGAGCAGTACTTC	CASSAELQGFEQYF
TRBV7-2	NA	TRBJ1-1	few	TGTGCCAGCAGCTTGGGGGGATTGGTCACTGAAGCTTTCTTT	CASSLGGLVTEAFF
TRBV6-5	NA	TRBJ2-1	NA	TGTGCCAGCAGTTACTCGAAAAATCGACCGTACAATGAGCAGTTCTTC	CASSYSKNRPYNEQFF
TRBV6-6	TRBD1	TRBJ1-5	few	TGTGCCAGCAACCCGACAGGGGCTCAGCCCCAGCATTTT	CASNPTGAQPQHF
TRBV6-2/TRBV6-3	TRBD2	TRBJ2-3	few	TGTGCCAGCAAAGCCCCTGCGGGAGGGCCGCAGTATTTT	CASKAPAGGPQYF
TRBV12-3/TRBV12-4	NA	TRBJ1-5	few	TGTGCCAGCAGTTTACGGTCTGGGGGAAGGAATCAGCCCCAGCATTTT	CASSLRSGGRNQPQHF
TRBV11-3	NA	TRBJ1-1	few	TGTGCCAGCACCTCCCCGGGGGCTCTGAACACTGAAGCTTTCTTT	CASTSPGALNTEAFF
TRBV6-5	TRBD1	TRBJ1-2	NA	TGTGCCAGCAGTTGGCAGGGGGCGGACTATGGCTACACCTTC	CASSWQGADYGYTF
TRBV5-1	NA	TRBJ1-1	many	TGCGCCAGCAGCTTGGATCCGCAGGATAACACTGAAGCTTTCTTT	CASSLDPQDNTEAFF
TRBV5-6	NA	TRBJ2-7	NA	TGTGCCAGCAGCAACTTCTACGAGCAGTACTTC	CASSNFYEQYF
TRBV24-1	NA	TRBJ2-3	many	TGTGCCACCGGGGATCCTAGGTCGCAGTATTTT	CATGDPRSQYF
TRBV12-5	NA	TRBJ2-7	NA	TGTGCTAGTGGTTTGGTTAACCTCCAGGGCCACGAGCAGTACTTC	CASGLVNLQGHEQYF
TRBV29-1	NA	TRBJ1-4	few	TGCAGCGCCCTGATAAGGAATGAAAAACTGTTTTTT	CSALIRNEKLFF
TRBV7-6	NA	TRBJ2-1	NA	TGTGCCAGCAGCTTATTTTTAGCGGCCGGGAATGAGCAGTTCTTC	CASSLFLAAGNEQFF
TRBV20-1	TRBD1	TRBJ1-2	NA	TGCAGTGCTAGATCCCCGGCCAGGGGGGCCTATGGCTACACCTTC	CSARSPARGAYGYTF
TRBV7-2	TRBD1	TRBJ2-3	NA	TGTGCCAGCACCGTTACGTGGACAGGGAACAGAGATACGCAGTATTTT	CASTVTWTGNRDTQYF
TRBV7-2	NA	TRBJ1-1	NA	TGTGCCAGCAGCTTAGCGGCGGGGGCGAACACTGAAGCTTTCTTT	CASSLAAGANTEAFF
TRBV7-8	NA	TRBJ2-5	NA	TGTGCCAGCAGCTTAGATGGGGTAGTAGACTTC	CASSLDGVVDF
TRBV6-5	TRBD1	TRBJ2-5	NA	TGTGCCAGCAGTGCGACAGGGCTGGAGACCCAGTACTTC	CASSATGLETQYF
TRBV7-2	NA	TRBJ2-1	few	TGTGCCAGCGGACGGGGACGGCTCAATGAGCAGTTCTTC	CASGRGRLNEQFF
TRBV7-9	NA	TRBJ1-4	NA	TGTGCCAGCAGCTCGAGACAGGCAACTAATGAAAAACTGTTTTTT	CASSSRQATNEKLFF
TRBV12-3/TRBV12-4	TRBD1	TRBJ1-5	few	TGTGCCAGCAGACAGGGGACCCAGGGTCAGCCCCAGCATTTT	CASRQGTQGQPQHF
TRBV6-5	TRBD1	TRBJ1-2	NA	TGTGCCAGCAGCCGGGGACAGTCTGGCTATGGCTACACCTTC	CASSRGQSGYGYTF
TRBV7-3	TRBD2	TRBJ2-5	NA	TGTGCCAGCAGCCCCGCAGCGGGGTCGGGGACCCAGTACTTC	CASSPAAGSGTQYF